Shown below are 25 T cell receptor beta chains from a single sample sequenced in a study of OX40 agonist ivuxolimab in advanced cancers. The data were produced by immunoSEQ multiplex PCR, yet TCRdb's version contains in-frame clones alone and is incomplete. The profile shows roughly 80,000 clones, 87% of them singletons. The sequencing used CD4+ or CD8+ T cells sorted from blood, collected in a trial of the OX40 agonist ivuxolimab. The origin of the receptors is an adult with an advanced solid tumor such as melanoma, head and neck, liver or kidney cancer.

In this sample, this clone turned up once. This chain connects TRBV7-2 to TRBJ1-1; 8 nucleotides agree with TRBD1. Germline V gene sequence: CDR1 SGHTA, CDR2 FQGNSA. The J segment lost 12 bases and the V segment lost 1 base, leaving 16 bases of the junction unmatched. The CDR3 spans 16 residues. The CDR3 is CASSLGAQGVLTLTFF. The CDR3 DNA follows: TGTGCCAGCAGCTTAGGGGCACAGGGGGTCCTCACCTTGACTTTCTTT.

V gene TRBV15 combines with J gene TRBJ2-7; weak D call: TRBD2 (6 bases). V lost 0 bases and J 2 bases, leaving 8 bases between the germline ends. The CDR3 has 14 residues. The germline V gene encodes CDR1 LNHNV and CDR2 YYDKDF (reference sequence). The CDR3 sequence is CATSREGGTYEQYF. The CDR3 DNA reads TGTGCCACCAGCAGAGAGGGGGGAACCTACGAGCAGTACTTC.

The chain couples TRBV7-9 to TRBJ1-2, with D tentatively TRBD1 (5 bases). The CDR3 loop spans 13 amino acids. The ends were cut back, 3 bases at V and 7 bases at J, with 12 bases in the middle. Germline loops: CDR1 SEHNR, CDR2 FQNEAQ (reference sequence). The CDR3 DNA reads TGTGCCAGCAGCTTGGACACGATCGGTGGCTACACCTTC. Translated, it gives CASSLDTIGGYTF.

This clone was recorded once. This chain uses TRBV29-1 with TRBJ2-1; 8 nucleotides align to TRBD2. This CDR3 comprises 15 residues. CDR1 and CDR2 (germline): SQVTM, ANQGSEA. Trimming cost V 3 bases and J 4 bases; bases outside gene matches: 8. This CDR3 is CSVDGGRQVYNEQFF. The CDR3 DNA is TGCAGCGTTGATGGCGGGAGGCAGGTATACAATGAGCAGTTCTTC.

This clone was seen once. At one of its ends the junction is not consistent with the germline gene, which may arise from a read error. The chain has TRBV5-1 and TRBJ2-7; D unresolved. This CDR3 spans 14 amino acids. Germline values: CDR1 SGHRS, CDR2 YFSETQ. The CDR3 is CASGFAMASYEQYF. CDR3 nucleotide sequence: TGCGCCAGCGGCTTTGCCATGGCCTCCTACGAGCAGTACTTC.

This clone appeared once. The chain uses TRBV19 and TRBJ2-7; TRBD2 matches 10 bases. Germline V gives CDR1 LNHDA, CDR2 SQIVND (reference sequence). The CDR3 loop spans 18 amino acids. V lost 4 bases, J lost 6 bases, and 18 bases stayed unmatched. The CDR3 DNA reads as TGTGCCAGTAGTACTCGCCGGACTAGCGGCCCCGGGGGGGGCGAGCAGTACTTC. Protein: CASSTRRTSGPGGGEQYF.

In this sample, this clone turned up a few times. The J gene is TRBJ2-2, the V gene TRBV6-6; the match to TRBD1 covers 7 bases. The CDR3 covers 14 residues. Losses at the gene ends were 6 bases for V and 5 bases for J; bases not matched to a gene: 6. Germline-derived CDR1 and CDR2 are MNHNY and SVGAGI (reference sequence). The CDR3 nucleotides read TGTGCCAGCAGGCCCCGACAGGGAACCGGGGAGCTGTTTTTT. This sequence encodes CASRPRQGTGELFF.

The chain recombines TRBV30 with TRBJ2-3; D gene ambiguous. CDR3 length: 14 amino acids. Germline V CDR1 and CDR2: GTSNPN, SVGIG (reference sequence). Trimming removed 5 bases at V and 2 bases at J, with 14 bases between. CDR3 coding DNA: TGTGCCTGGTCCCCTGGCAGAATCACAGATACGCAGTATTTT. This encodes CAWSPGRITDTQYF. Full variable domain (outside the CDR3, taken from reference TRBV30 and TRBJ2-3): SQTIHQWPATLVQPVGSPLSLECTVEGTSNPNLYWYRQAAGRGLQLLFYSVGIGQISSEVPQNLSASRPQDRQFILSSKKLLLSDSGFYLCAWSPGRITDTQYFGPGTRLTVL.

For this clone: One junction end disagrees with the germline gene, perhaps due to a read error. This rearrangement joins TRBV2 to TRBJ1-5; TRBD1 matches 7 bases. Germline V CDR1 and CDR2: SNHLY, FYNNEI. This CDR3 has 15 amino acids. This chain's CDR3 is CASSVSWDSNQPQHF. As DNA, the CDR3 is TGTGCCAGCAGTGTGTCGTGGGACAGCAACCAGCCCCAGCATTTT.

V usage is TRBV19 and J usage is TRBJ1-5; TRBD1 matches 8 bases. Germline V gives CDR1 LNHDA, CDR2 SQIVND (reference sequence). V was clipped by 6 bases and J by 7 bases; unmatched bases: 5. The CDR3 is 13 amino acids. CDR3 protein: CASSWDRLQPQHF. For the CDR3, the DNA is TGTGCCAGTAGCTGGGACAGGTTGCAGCCCCAGCATTTT.

The gene calls are TRBV6-6 and TRBJ1-5, with D hard to call. With 8 bases removed from V and 2 bases from J, the gap between germline ends came to 16 bases. Germline CDR1 is MNHNY and CDR2 is SVGAGI (reference sequence). The CDR3 runs 15 residues. CDR3: CASQPRHSGNQPQHF. For the CDR3, the DNA is TGTGCCAGCCAGCCGCGCCACAGCGGCAATCAGCCCCAGCATTTT.

This clone came up once. The chain combines TRBV10-3 with TRBJ1-6; D call uncertain. Germline assignment: CDR1 ENHRY and CDR2 SYGVKD. The CDR3 is made up of 13 amino acids. Trimming took 4 bases from V and 8 from J, leaving 9 bases between them. The CDR3: CAISGSEYSPLHF. DNA of the CDR3: TGTGCCATCAGTGGGAGTGAGTATTCACCCCTCCACTTT.

In this sample, this clone turned up once. The rearrangement joins TRBV2 to TRBJ1-2; no definite D call. This CDR3 has 12 residues. Trimming stripped 3 bases from V and 5 bases from J, with 7 bases between. Germline V gives CDR1 SNHLY, CDR2 FYNNEI. The CDR3 is CASSDSGYGYTF. The CDR3 DNA reads as TGTGCCAGCAGTGATTCTGGATATGGCTACACCTTC.

The chain combines TRBV4-1 with TRBJ1-5; TRBD1 agrees at 7 bases. The CDR3 is 14 amino acids. Germline V lookup: CDR1 MGHRA, CDR2 YSYEKL. V lost 2 bases, J lost 6 bases, and 4 bases stayed unmatched. CDR3: CASSQLAGGQPQHF. DNA for the CDR3: TGCGCCAGCAGCCAATTGGCAGGGGGTCAGCCCCAGCATTTT.

This rearrangement joins TRBV18 to TRBJ2-1, with 8 positions matching TRBD1. The CDR3 runs 13 residues. J was trimmed by 7 bases and V by 8 bases; bases with no gene match: 7. Looked up from germline, CDR1 is KGHSH and CDR2 is LQKENI. The CDR3: CASLGQGGNEQFF. The CDR3 DNA reads TGTGCCAGCCTTGGACAGGGCGGTAATGAGCAGTTCTTC.

The J gene is TRBJ2-6, the V gene TRBV29-1, with a weak D call TRBD1 (6 bases). Trimming removed 3 bases at V and 0 bases at J, with 12 bases between. Germline-derived CDR1 and CDR2 are SQVTM and ANQGSEA. The CDR3 consists of 16 residues. The CDR3 protein is CSVDGRDISGANVLTF. The CDR3 DNA sequence: TGCAGCGTTGACGGCAGGGACATCTCTGGGGCCAACGTCCTGACTTTC.

The chain links TRBV27 to TRBJ2-3; tentative D call: TRBD2 (6 bases). Germline V gives CDR1 MNHEY, CDR2 SMNVEV (reference sequence). This CDR3 has 20 residues. The V and J ends lost 0 bases and 4 bases respectively, with 26 bases between them. The CDR3 reads CASSLSQIGSGPGVSDTQYF. For the CDR3, the DNA is TGTGCCAGCAGTTTATCACAGATCGGTTCGGGCCCGGGAGTATCAGATACGCAGTATTTT.

The rearrangement joins TRBV14 to TRBJ2-2; 7 positions agree with TRBD2. This CDR3 spans 16 amino acids. CDR1 is SGHDN, CDR2 FVKESK, per germline. Losses at the gene ends were 4 bases for V and 2 bases for J; bases not matched to a gene: 7. The CDR3 is CASSRSSGANTGELFF. In DNA form, the CDR3 reads TGTGCCAGCAGCCGGTCAAGCGGGGCAAACACCGGGGAGCTGTTTTTT.

As regards this clone: At the DNA level, this CDR3 is encoded by other sequences in the same sample as well. The gene calls are TRBV19 and TRBJ1-5, with D unresolved. CDR1 and CDR2 from the germline V gene are LNHDA and SQIVND (reference sequence). Trimming took 1 base from V and 2 from J, leaving 6 bases between them. The CDR3 has 14 residues. CDR3 loop: CASSIGQGNQPQHF. The CDR3 bases are TGTGCCAGTAGTATAGGGCAGGGCAATCAGCCCCAGCATTTT.

The rearrangement joins TRBV6-1 to TRBJ2-3, with D perhaps matching TRBD1 or TRBD2 (5 bases each). The V end lost 6 bases, the J end lost 8 bases, and 15 bases lay between the germline ends. Germline V gene lookup returns CDR1 MNHNS and CDR2 SASEGT. CDR3 length equals 13 residues. The CDR3, as DNA: TGTGCCAGCAGCCCAACTACCGGGACTACGCAGTATTTT. The encoded protein is CASSPTTGTTQYF.

This clone was seen a few times. The V call is TRBV11-2, the J call TRBJ1-3, with D unresolved. V lost 6 bases to trimming and J lost 8 bases, with 11 bases between them. Germline values: CDR1 SGHAT, CDR2 FQNNGV. This CDR3 has 12 residues. The CDR3 sequence is CASRIPGYTIYF. The CDR3 DNA is TGTGCCAGCAGGATACCTGGTTACACCATATATTTT.

The chain is built from TRBV5-1 and TRBJ1-1; D gene ambiguous. The CDR3 runs 13 residues. V gave up 0 bases and J gave up 1 base, with 4 bases separating them. CDR1 is SGHRS, CDR2 YFSETQ, per germline. CDR3 nucleotides: TGCGCCAGCAGCTTGGCCGGGAACACTGAAGCTTTCTTT. Its protein is CASSLAGNTEAFF.

In its sample, this clone was seen once. The genes are TRBV5-6 and TRBJ2-3, with 8 positions matching TRBD2. Trimming removed 4 bases from V and 4 bases from J; junction bases left unmatched: 17. In germline, CDR1 is SGHDT, CDR2 YYEEEE. The CDR3 covers 18 residues. The CDR3 nucleotides read TGTGCCAGCAGCCCGGGCGCGGACTTAGCGGGGAGGGCAGATACGCAGTATTTT. It is translated as CASSPGADLAGRADTQYF.

The chain links TRBV5-6 to TRBJ2-7; D call uncertain. Germline lookup yields CDR1 SGHDT and CDR2 YYEEEE. The CDR3 totals 14 residues. V dropped 0 bases and J dropped 2 bases, with 9 bases sitting between them. The CDR3 region has the DNA TGTGCCAGCAGCTTGGACGGGCGAACCTACGAGCAGTACTTC. Its translation is CASSLDGRTYEQYF.

The CDR3 here is CASSPSRDRGNTIYF. DNA for the CDR3: TGTGCCAGCTCACCTAGCCGGGACAGAGGAAACACCATATATTTT. The gene calls are TRBV18 and TRBJ1-3, with 7 bases matching TRBD1. Germline CDR1 KGHSH, CDR2 LQKENI. Trimming took 3 bases from V and 4 from J; bases not matched to a gene: 6. The CDR3 contains 15 residues.